This T cell receptor (beta chain) was sequenced during a study of T cells after yellow fever vaccination. Regarding the study as a whole: Booster sampling recovered most clones from primary vaccination (roughly 96% CD4, roughly 86% CD8). From the bulk population, abundant clonotypes could contaminate and appear within FACS-sorted repertoires.

Trimming at V came to 4 bases and at J to 5 bases, leaving 15 bases not matched to a gene. The CDR3 has 18 residues. Germline V lookup: CDR1 SGHDT, CDR2 YYEEEE. Via MiXCR, TCRdb re-called the 5' RACE reads, giving one row per CDR3 protein. The data show about 240,000 distinct CDR3 sequences, about 3.9% seen once. Ten or more counts support this clonotype. Its antigen is still unknown. This sequence originates from a man in his late teens or twenties who received the YFV17D yellow fever vaccine. The material was PBMCs, obtained 15 days after the yellow fever booster vaccination. J is TRBJ2-3 and V is TRBV5-6, with 11 bases matching TRBD2. Here the CDR3 DNA reads TGTGCCAGCAGCCAGAAACCGGGACTAGCGGACGTACGAGATACGCAGTATTTT. Residues: CASSQKPGLADVRDTQYF.